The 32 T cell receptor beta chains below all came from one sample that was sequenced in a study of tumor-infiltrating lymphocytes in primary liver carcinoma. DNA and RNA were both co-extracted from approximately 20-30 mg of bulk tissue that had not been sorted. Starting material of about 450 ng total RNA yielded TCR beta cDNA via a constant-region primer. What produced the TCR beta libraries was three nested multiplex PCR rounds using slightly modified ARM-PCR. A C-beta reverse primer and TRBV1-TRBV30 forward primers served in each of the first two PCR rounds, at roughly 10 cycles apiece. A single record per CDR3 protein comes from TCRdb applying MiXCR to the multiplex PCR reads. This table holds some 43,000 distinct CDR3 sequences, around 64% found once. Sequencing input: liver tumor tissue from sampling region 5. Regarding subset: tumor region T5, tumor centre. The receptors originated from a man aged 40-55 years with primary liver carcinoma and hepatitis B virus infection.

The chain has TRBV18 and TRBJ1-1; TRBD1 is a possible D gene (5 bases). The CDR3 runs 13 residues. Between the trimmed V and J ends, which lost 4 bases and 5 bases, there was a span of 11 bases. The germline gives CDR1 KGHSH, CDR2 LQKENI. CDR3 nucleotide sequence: TGTGCCAGCTCACTGGGACGGCCTACTGAAGCTTTCTTT. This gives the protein CASSLGRPTEAFF.

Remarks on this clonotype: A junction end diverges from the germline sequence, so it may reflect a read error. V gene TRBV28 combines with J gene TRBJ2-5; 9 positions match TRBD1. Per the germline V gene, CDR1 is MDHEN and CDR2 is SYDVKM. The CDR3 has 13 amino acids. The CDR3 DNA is TGTGGCAGCAGCCGGACAGGGGCAGAGACCCAGTACTTC. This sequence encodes CGSSRTGAETQYF.

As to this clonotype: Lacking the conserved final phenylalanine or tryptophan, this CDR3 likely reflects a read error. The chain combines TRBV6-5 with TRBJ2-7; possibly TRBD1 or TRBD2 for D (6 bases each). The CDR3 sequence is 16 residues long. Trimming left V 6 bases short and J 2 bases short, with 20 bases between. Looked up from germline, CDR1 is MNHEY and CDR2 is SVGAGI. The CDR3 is CASSHSRGVLAYEQYY. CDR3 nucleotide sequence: TGTGCCAGCAGCCACTCTAGGGGGGTTCTGGCCTACGAGCAGTACTAC.

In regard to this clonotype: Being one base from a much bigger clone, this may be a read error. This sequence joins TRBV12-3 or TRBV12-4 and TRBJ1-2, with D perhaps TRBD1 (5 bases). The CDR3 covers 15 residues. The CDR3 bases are TGTGCCAGCAGTTTAGCCGCTCGGGGGAACTATGGCTACATCTTC. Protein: CASSLAARGNYGYIF.

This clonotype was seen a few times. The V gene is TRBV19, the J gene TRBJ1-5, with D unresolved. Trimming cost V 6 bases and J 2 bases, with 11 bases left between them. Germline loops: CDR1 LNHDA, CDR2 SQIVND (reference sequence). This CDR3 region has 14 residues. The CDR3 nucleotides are TGTGCCAGTAGCCCGGATGGGGGCAATCAGCCCCAGCATTTT. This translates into CASSPDGGNQPQHF.

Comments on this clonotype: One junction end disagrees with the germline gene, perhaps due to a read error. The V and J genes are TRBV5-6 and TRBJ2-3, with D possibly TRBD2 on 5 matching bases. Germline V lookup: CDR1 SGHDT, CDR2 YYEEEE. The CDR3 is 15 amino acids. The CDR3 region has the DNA TGTGCCAGCAGCGCCGCTGGCGGGTACACAGATACGCAGTACTTT. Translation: CASSAAGGYTDTQYF.

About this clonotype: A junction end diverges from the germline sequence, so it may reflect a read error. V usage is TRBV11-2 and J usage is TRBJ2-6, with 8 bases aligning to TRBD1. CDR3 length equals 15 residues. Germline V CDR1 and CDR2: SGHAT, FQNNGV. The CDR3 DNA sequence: TGTGCCGGCAGCTCGGACAGGGCTGGGGCCAACGTCCCGACTTTC. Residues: CAGSSDRAGANVPTF.

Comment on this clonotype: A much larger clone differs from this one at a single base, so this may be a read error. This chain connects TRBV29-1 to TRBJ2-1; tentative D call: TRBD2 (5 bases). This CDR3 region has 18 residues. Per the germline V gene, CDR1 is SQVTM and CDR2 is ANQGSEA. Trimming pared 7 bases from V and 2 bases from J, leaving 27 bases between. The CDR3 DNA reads TGCAGCGCCTTCGGGGAGAGGATGGCCATAATGCCCTACAATGAGCAGTTCTTC. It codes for CSAFGERMAIMPYNEQFF.

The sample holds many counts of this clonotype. The CDR3, as DNA: TGCGCCAGCAGCCAAGAAGAAGGGGACTATGGCTACACCTTC. It encodes CASSQEEGDYGYTF. The V call is TRBV4-1, the J call TRBJ1-2; possibly TRBD1 for D (5 bases). Germline CDR1 MGHRA, CDR2 YSYEKL. The V end was cut by 0 bases, the J end by 3 bases, with 8 bases between. This CDR3 is 14 amino acids long.

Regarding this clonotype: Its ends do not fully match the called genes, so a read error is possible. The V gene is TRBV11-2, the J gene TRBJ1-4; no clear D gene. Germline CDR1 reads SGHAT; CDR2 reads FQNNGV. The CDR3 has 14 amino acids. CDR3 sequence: CASTLEVGDEKLSF. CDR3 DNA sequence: TGTGCCAGCACCTTAGAGGTTGGGGATGAAAAACTGTCTTTT.

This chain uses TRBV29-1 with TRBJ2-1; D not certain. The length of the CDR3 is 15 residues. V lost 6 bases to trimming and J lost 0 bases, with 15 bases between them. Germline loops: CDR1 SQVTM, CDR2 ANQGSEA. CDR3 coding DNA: TGCAGCGTGGAGCCCCCTCCCAGCTCCTACAATGAGCAGTTCTTC. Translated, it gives CSVEPPPSSYNEQFF.

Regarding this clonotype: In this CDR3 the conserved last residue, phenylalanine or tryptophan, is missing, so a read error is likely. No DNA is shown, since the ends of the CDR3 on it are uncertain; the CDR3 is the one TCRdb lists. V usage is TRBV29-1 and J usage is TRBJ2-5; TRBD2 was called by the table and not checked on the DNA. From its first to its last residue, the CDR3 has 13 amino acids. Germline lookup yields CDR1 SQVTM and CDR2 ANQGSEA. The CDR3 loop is CSVGGRAAETLYY.

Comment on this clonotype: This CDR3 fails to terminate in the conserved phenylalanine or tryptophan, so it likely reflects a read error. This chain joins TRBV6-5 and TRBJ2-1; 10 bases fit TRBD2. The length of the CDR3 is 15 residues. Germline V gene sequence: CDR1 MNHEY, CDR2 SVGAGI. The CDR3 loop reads CVSRYGLAEHNEQFS. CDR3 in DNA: TGTGTCAGCAGATATGGACTAGCGGAGCACAATGAGCAGTTCTCC.

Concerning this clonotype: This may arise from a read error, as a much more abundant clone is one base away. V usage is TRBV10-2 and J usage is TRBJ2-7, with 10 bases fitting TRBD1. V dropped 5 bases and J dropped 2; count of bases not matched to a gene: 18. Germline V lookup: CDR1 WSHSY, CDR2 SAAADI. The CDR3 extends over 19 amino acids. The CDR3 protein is CASSTEPDRGLAVPYEQYF. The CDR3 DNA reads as TGCGCCAGCAGTACAGAACCTGACAGGGGGCTCGCCGTTCCCTACGAGCAGTACTTC.

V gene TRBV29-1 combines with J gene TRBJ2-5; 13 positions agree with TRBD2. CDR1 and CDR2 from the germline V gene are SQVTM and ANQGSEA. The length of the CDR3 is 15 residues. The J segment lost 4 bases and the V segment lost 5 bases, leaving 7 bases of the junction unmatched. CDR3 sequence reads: CSVRTSGSWAETQYF. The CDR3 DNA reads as TGCAGCGTTCGGACTAGCGGGAGTTGGGCAGAGACCCAGTACTTC.

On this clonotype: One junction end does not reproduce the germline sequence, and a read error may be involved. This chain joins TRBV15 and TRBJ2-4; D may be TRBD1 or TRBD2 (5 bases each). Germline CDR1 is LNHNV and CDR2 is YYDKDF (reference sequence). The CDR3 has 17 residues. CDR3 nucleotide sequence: TGTGCCACCAGCGGAGACTTCTCGGGGCTAGCCAAAAACATTCAGTACTTC. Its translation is CATSGDFSGLAKNIQYF.

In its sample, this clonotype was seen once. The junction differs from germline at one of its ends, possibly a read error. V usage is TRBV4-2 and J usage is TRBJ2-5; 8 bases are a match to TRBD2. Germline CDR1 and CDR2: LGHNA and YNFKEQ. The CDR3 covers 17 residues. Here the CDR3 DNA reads TGCGCCAACAGCCTCTGGTCGGGGGGGCCAGACCAAGAGACCCGGTACTTC. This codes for CANSLWSGGPDQETRYF.

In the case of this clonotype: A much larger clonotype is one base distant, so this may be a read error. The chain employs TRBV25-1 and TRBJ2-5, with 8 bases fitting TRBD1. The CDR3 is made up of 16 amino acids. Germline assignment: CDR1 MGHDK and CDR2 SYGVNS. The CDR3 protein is CASSEYYAGGGESQYF. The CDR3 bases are TGTGCCAGCAGTGAATATTACGCAGGGGGCGGAGAGTCCCAGTACTTC.

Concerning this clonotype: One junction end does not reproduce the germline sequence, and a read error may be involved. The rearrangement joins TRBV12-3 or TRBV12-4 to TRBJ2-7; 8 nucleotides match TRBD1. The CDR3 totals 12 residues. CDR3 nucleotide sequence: TGTGCCAGTAGTTTCCAGGGGGCGGTACAGTGCTTC. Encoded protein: CASSFQGAVQCF.

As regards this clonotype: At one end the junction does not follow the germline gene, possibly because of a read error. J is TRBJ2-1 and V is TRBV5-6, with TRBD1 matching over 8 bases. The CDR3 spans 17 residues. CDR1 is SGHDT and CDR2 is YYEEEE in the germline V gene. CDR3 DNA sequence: TGTGCCAGTAGCACAGGACAGGGCATCCCATCGAACAATGAGCGGTTCTTC. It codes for CASSTGQGIPSNNERFF.

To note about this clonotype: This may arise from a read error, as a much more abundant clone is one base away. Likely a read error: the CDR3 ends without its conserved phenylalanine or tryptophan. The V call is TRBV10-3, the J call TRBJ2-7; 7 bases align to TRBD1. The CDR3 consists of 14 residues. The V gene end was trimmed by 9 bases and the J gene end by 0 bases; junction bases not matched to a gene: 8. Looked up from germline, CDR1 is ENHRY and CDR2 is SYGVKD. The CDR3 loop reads CAIRQGQSSYEQYL. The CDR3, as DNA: TGTGCCATTAGACAGGGCCAGAGCTCCTACGAGCAGTACCTC.

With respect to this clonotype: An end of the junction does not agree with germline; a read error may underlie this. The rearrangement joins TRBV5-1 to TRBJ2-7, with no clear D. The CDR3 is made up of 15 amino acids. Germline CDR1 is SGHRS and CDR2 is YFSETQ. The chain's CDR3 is CAGSLEKAVGHEQYF. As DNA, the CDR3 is TGCGCCGGCAGCTTGGAAAAGGCGGTAGGCCACGAACAGTACTTT.

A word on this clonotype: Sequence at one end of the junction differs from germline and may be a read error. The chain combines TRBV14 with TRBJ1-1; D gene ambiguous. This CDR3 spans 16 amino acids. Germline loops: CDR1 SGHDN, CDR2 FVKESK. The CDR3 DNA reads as TGTGCCAGCAGCCAGTTCAGATTTAACATGAACACTGAAGCCTCCTTT. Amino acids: CASSQFRFNMNTEASF. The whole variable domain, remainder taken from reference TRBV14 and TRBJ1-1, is EAGVTQFPSHSVIEKGQTVTLRCDPISGHDNLYWYRRVMGKEIKFLLHFVKESKQDESGMPNNRFLAERTGGTYSTLKVQPAELEDSGVYFCASSQFRFNMNTEASFGQGTRLTVV.

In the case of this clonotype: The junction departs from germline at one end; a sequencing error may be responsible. CDR3 DNA sequence: TGTGCCAGTAGATCCTGGGACTCGGCCAACCAAGAGACCCGGTACTTC. This gives the protein CASRSWDSANQETRYF. The chain carries TRBV11-2 and TRBJ2-5; a possible D gene is TRBD2 (6 bases). This CDR3 region has 16 residues. Germline V CDR1 and CDR2: SGHAT, FQNNGV.

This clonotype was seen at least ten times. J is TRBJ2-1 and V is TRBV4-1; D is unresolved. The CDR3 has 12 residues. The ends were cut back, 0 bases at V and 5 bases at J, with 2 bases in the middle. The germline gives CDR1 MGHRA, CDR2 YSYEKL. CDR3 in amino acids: CASSQENNEQFF. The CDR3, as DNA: TGCGCCAGCAGCCAAGAAAACAATGAGCAGTTCTTC.

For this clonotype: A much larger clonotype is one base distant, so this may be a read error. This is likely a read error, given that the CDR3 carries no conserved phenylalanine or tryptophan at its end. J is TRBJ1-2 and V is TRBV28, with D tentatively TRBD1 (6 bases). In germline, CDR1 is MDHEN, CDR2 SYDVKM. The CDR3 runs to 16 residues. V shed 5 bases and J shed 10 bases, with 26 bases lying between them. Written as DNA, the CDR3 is TGTGCCAGCAGTCCGTCAGGGGCATTAGGGTTAAGGGACTACACCCTC. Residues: CASSPSGALGLRDYTL.

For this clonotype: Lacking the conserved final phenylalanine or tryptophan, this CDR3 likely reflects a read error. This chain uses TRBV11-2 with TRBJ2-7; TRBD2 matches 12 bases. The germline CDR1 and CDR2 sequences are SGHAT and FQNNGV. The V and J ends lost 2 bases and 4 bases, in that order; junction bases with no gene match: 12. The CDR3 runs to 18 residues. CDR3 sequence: CASSLSVWLAGGGYEQYL. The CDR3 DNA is TGTGCCAGCAGCTTATCCGTTTGGCTAGCGGGAGGGGGGTACGAGCAGTACCTC.

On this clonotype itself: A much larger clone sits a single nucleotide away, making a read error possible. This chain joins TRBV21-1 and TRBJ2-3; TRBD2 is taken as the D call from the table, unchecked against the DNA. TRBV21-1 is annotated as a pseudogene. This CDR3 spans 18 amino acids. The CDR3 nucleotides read TGTGCCGGCACTCAAGGGGCTAGCGGGAGTCGAAGCACAGATACGCAGTATTTT. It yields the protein CAGTQGASGSRSTDTQYF.

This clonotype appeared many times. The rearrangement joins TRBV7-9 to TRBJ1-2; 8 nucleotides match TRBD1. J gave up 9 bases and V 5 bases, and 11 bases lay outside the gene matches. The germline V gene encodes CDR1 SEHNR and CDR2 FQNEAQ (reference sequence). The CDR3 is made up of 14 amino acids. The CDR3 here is CASSTQGALFSYTF. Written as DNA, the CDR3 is TGTGCCAGCAGCACGCAGGGGGCTCTTTTCAGCTACACCTTC.

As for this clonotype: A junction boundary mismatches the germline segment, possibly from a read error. The CDR3 loop reads CASSLGTAQETRYF. CDR3 DNA: TGTGCTAGCAGCTTAGGGACAGCGCAAGAGACTCGGTACTTC. The J gene is TRBJ2-5, the V gene TRBV11-2; 7 nucleotides match TRBD1. There are 14 residues in the CDR3. Per germline, CDR1 SGHAT and CDR2 FQNNGV.

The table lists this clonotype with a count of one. Here the CDR3 reads CATSRDMKETQYF. The CDR3 DNA is TGTGCCACCAGCAGAGATATGAAAGAGACCCAGTACTTC. The rearrangement links TRBV15 to TRBJ2-5; D ambiguous. CDR3 length equals 13 residues. The germline CDR1 and CDR2 sequences are LNHNV and YYDKDF (reference sequence). Trimming pared 0 bases from V and 3 bases from J, leaving 5 bases between.

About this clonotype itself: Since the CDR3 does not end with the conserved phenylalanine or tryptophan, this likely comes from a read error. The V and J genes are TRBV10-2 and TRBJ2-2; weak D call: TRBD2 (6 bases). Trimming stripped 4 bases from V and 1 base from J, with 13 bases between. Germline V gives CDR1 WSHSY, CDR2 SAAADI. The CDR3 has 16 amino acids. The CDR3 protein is CASSVTRGWNTGELFS. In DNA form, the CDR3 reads TGCGCCAGCAGTGTGACGCGGGGATGGAACACCGGGGAGCTGTTTTCT.